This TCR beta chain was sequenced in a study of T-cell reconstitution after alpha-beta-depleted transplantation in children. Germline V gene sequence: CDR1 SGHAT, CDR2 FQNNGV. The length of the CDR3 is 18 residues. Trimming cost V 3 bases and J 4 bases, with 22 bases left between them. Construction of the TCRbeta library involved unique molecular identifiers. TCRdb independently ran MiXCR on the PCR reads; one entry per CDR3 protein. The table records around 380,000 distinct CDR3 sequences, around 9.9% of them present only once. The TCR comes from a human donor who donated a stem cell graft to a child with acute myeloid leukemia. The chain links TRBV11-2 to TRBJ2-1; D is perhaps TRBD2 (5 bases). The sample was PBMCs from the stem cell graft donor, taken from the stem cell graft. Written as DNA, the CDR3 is TGTGCCAGCAGCTTCGTATTTTTTAGCGACGAAAAATACAATGAGCAGTTCTTC. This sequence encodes CASSFVFFSDEKYNEQFF. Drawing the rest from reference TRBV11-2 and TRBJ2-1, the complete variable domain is EAGVAQSPRYKIIEKRQSVAFWCNPISGHATLYWYQQILGQGPKLLIQFQNNGVVDDSQLPKDRFSAERLKGVDSTLKIQPAKLEDSAVYLCASSFVFFSDEKYNEQFFGPGTRLTVL.